The next 4 T cell receptor beta chains were all read from a single sample in a study of shared clonotypes between healthy human individuals. Some clones are missing from TCRdb's copy, which holds only in-frame ones; the method was immunoSEQ multiplex PCR. In the table there are about half a million clones, 60% to 85% of which are singletons. Sequencing used PBMCs. These TCRs come from a woman aged 40 to 50 in good health. Some clones in this sample may be carry-over from other donors' samples.

The genes are TRBV5-1 and TRBJ2-7; D not certain. Trimming left V 3 bases short and J 3 bases short, with 19 bases between. Germline CDR1 is SGHRS and CDR2 is YFSETQ. CDR3 size: 16 residues. The CDR3 DNA follows: TGCGCCAGCAGCTCGGGTTCGACTCCAATTCTCTACGAGCAGTACTTC. This sequence encodes CASSSGSTPILYEQYF.

This clone was found a few times. The chain has TRBV30 and TRBJ1-2; no firm D call. In germline, CDR1 is GTSNPN, CDR2 SVGIG (reference sequence). Between the trimmed V and J ends, which lost 1 base and 7 bases, there was a span of 19 bases. There are 15 residues in the CDR3. DNA of the CDR3: TGTGCCTGGAGTGGGGGAGGCGTTGGCTTCTCTGGCTACACCTTC. This translates into CAWSGGGVGFSGYTF.

This chain uses TRBV7-3 with TRBJ2-5, with D perhaps TRBD1 or TRBD2 (6 bases each). This CDR3 comprises 15 residues. CDR1 and CDR2 (germline): SGHTA, FQGTGA. Trimming left V 1 base short and J 2 bases short, with 11 bases between. In DNA form, the CDR3 reads TGTGCCAGCAGCTTAATAGGGGGGAAACAAGAGACCCAGTACTTC. Protein: CASSLIGGKQETQYF.

To note about this clone: The germline gene is not matched at one end of the junction; a read error may be the cause. The J gene is TRBJ1-3, the V gene TRBV9; weak D call: TRBD1 (5 bases). The germline V gene encodes CDR1 SGDLS and CDR2 YYNGEE. The CDR3 is 16 residues long. This CDR3 reads CTSSVDGGVAGNTIYF. The CDR3 DNA reads as TGTACCAGCAGCGTAGACGGGGGGGTTGCTGGAAACACCATATATTTT.